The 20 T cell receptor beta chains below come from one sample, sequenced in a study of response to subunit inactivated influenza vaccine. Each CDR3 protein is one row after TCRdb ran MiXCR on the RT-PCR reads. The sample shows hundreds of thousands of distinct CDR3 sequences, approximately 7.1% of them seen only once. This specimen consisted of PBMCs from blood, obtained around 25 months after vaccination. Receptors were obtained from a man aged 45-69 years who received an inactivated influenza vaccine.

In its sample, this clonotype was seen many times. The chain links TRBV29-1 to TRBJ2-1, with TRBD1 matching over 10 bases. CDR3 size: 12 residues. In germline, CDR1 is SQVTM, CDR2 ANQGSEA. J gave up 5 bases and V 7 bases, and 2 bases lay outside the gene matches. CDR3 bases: TGCAGCGGTGGACAGGGGGACAATGAGCAGTTCTTC. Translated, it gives CSGGQGDNEQFF.

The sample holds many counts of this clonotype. CDR3 in amino acids: CASSLHGVALFF. CDR3 sequence (DNA): TGTGCCAGCAGCCTACACGGGGTAGCATTGTTCTTC. The chain couples TRBV7-8 to TRBJ2-1; tentative D call: TRBD2 (5 bases). With 5 bases removed from V and 15 bases from J, the gap between germline ends came to 17 bases. CDR3 size: 12 residues. CDR1 and CDR2 from the germline V gene are SGHVS and FQNEAQ.

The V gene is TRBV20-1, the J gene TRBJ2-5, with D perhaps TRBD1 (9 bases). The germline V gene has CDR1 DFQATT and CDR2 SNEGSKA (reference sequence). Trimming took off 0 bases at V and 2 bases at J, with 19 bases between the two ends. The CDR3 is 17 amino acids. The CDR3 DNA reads TGCAGTGCTAGAGATCCCGGGGGGGGACAGGGTCAAGAGACCCAGTACTTC. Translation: CSARDPGGGQGQETQYF.

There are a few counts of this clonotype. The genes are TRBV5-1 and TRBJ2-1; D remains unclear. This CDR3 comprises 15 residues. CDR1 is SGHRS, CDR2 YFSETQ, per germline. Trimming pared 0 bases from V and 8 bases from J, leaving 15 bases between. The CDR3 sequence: CASSLGWGLTDEQFF. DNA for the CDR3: TGCGCCAGCAGCTTGGGGTGGGGTCTCACAGATGAGCAGTTCTTC. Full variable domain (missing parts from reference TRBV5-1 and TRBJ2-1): KAGVTQTPRYLIKTRGQQVTLSCSPISGHRSVSWYQQTPGQGLQFLFEYFSETQRNKGNFPGRFSGRQFSNSRSEMNVSTLELGDSALYLCASSLGWGLTDEQFFGPGTRLTVL.

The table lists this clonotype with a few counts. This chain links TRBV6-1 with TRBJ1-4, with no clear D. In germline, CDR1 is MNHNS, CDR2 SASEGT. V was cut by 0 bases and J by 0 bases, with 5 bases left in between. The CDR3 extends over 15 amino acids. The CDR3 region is CASSEASATNEKLFF. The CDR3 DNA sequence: TGTGCCAGCAGTGAAGCGTCAGCAACTAATGAAAAACTGTTTTTT.

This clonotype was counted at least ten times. The CDR3 DNA is TGCGCCAGCAGCTGGGGACAGGCCACCGGGGAGCTGTTTTTT. Residues: CASSWGQATGELFF. The chain joins TRBV5-1 to TRBJ2-2; 8 bases fit TRBD1. Germline V gene data show CDR1 as SGHRS and CDR2 as YFSETQ. J gave up 4 bases and V 3 bases, and 2 bases lay outside the gene matches. The CDR3 is 14 residues long. The full variable domain, its missing parts supplied by reference TRBV5-1 and TRBJ2-2, is KAGVTQTPRYLIKTRGQQVTLSCSPISGHRSVSWYQQTPGQGLQFLFEYFSETQRNKGNFPGRFSGRQFSNSRSEMNVSTLELGDSALYLCASSWGQATGELFFGEGSRLTVL.

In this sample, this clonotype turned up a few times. CDR3 coding DNA: TGCGCCAGCAGTCGCGGGACAGGGAGCGGTACGCAGTATTTT. This codes for CASSRGTGSGTQYF. The V and J genes are TRBV10-2 and TRBJ2-3; the match to TRBD1 covers 9 bases. With V trimmed by 5 bases and J by 8 bases, 8 bases remained unmatched. The CDR3 consists of 14 residues. Germline V CDR1 and CDR2: WSHSY, SAAADI.

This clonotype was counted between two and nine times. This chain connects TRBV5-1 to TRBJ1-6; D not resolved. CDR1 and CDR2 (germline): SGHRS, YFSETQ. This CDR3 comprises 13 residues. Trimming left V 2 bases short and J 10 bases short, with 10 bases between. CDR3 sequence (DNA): TGCGCCAGCAGCTTAAATTCGGCGTCACCCCTCCACTTT. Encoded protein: CASSLNSASPLHF. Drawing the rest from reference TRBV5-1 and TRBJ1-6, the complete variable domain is KAGVTQTPRYLIKTRGQQVTLSCSPISGHRSVSWYQQTPGQGLQFLFEYFSETQRNKGNFPGRFSGRQFSNSRSEMNVSTLELGDSALYLCASSLNSASPLHFGNGTRLTVT.

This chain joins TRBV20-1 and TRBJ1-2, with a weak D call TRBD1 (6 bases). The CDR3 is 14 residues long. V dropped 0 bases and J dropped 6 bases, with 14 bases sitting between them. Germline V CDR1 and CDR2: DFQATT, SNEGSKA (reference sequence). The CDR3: CSARDGGRDDGYTF. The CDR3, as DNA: TGCAGTGCTAGAGATGGGGGGCGAGACGATGGCTACACCTTC.

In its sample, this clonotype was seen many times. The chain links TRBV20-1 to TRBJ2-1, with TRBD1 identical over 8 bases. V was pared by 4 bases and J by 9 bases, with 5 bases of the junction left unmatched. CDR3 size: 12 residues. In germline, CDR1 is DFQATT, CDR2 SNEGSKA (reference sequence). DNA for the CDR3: TGCAGTGCTACCAGGGGGCGATCTGAGCAGTTCTTC. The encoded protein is CSATRGRSEQFF.

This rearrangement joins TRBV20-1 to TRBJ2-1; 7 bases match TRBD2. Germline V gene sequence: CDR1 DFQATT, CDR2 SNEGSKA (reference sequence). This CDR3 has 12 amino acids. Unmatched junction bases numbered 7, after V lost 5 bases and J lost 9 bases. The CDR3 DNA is TGCAGTGCTGGGAGGGCGATCGGTGAGCAGTTCTTC. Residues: CSAGRAIGEQFF.

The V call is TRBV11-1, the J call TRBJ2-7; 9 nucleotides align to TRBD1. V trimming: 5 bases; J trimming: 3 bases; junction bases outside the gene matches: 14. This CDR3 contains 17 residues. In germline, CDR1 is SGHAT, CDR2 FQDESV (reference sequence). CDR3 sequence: CASSRTIGTGRLYEQYF. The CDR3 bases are TGTGCCAGCAGCCGGACGATAGGGACAGGGAGACTCTACGAGCAGTACTTC.

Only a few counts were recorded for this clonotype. The CDR3: CASGGTGNSYEQYF. The CDR3 DNA is TGTGCCAGCGGGGGGACAGGGAATTCCTACGAGCAGTACTTC. The chain recombines TRBV6-1 with TRBJ2-7, with 9 nucleotides matching TRBD1. The germline V gene encodes CDR1 MNHNS and CDR2 SASEGT. V shed 8 bases and J 1 base; nucleotides not matched to a gene: 6. The CDR3 consists of 14 residues.

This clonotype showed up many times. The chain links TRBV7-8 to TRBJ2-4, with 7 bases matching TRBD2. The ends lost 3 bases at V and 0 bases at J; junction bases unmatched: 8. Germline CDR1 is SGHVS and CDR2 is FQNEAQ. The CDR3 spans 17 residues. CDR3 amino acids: CASSLPSGVLAKNIQYF. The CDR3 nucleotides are TGTGCCAGCAGCTTGCCCAGCGGGGTACTAGCCAAAAACATTCAGTACTTC.

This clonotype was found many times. The CDR3 protein is CSARTRTISGTQYF. DNA for the CDR3: TGCAGCGCCCGGACCCGGACTATCAGTGGGACCCAGTACTTC. The gene calls are TRBV29-1 and TRBJ2-5; D is possibly TRBD2 (6 bases). Trimming stripped 7 bases from V and 7 bases from J, with 22 bases between. CDR3 size: 14 residues. CDR1 is SQVTM, CDR2 ANQGSEA, per germline.

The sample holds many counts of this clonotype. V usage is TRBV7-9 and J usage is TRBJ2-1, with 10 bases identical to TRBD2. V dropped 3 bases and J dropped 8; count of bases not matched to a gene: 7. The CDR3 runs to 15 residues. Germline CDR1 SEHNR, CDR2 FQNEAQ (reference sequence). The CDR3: CASSLASGSRDEQFF. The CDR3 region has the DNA TGTGCCAGCAGCTTGGCTAGCGGGAGTAGGGATGAGCAGTTCTTC.

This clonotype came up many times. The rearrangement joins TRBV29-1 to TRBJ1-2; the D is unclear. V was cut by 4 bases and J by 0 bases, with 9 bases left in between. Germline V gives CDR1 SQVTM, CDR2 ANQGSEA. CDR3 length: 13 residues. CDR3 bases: TGCAGCGTTGTGGGCAGGACTAACTATGGCTACACCTTC. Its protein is CSVVGRTNYGYTF.

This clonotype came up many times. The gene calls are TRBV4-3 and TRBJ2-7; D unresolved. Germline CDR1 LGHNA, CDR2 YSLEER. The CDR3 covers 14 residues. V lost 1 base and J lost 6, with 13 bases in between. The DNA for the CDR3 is TGCGCCAGCAGCCAAGTGGCTCGAGCTGCCGAGCAGTACTTC. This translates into CASSQVARAAEQYF.

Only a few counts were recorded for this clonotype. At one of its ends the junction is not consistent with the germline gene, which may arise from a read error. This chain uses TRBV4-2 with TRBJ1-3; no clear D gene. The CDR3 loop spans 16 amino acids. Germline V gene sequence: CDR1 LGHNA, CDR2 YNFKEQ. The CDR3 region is CASTQDMGSGGNTIYF. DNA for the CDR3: TGTGCCAGCACCCAAGATATGGGTTCCGGTGGAAACACCATATATTTT.

CDR3: CSAPSRRTSTDTQYF. The CDR3 DNA reads TGCAGTGCACCTTCTCGGCGGACTAGCACAGATACGCAGTATTTT. The chain employs TRBV20-1 and TRBJ2-3, with a tentative D call TRBD2 (5 bases). Germline values: CDR1 DFQATT, CDR2 SNEGSKA (reference sequence). The CDR3 totals 15 residues. The ends were cut back, 6 bases at V and 0 bases at J, with 16 bases in the middle.